This T cell receptor beta chain is drawn from a study of control samples from healthy donors and cancer patients. Some clones are missing from TCRdb's copy, which holds only in-frame ones; the method was immunoSEQ multiplex PCR. The sample spans approximately 190,000 clones; the ten largest clones claim 2.2%. There are 16 residues in the CDR3. Trimming removed 6 bases from V and 0 bases from J, with 15 bases in between. CDR1 is SGHDT and CDR2 is YYEEEE in the germline V gene. This chain connects TRBV5-6 to TRBJ1-4; D uncertain. The sequence came from a woman younger than 45 in good health. The source material was blood. The CDR3 coding sequence is TGTGCCAGCAAGGACGCCCCCACGGCAACTAATGAAAAACTGTTTTTT. The encoded protein is CASKDAPTATNEKLFF.